This is a list of T cell receptor beta chains from one sample in a study of human thymus T cells. This table comes from immunoSEQ multiplex PCR, and its TCRdb copy is limited to in-frame clones, with some not included. Of tens of thousands of clones listed, 94% are singletons. Sequenced input: blood. The receptors were sampled from a boy less than two years old with a congenital heart defect but otherwise immunologically healthy. The CDR3 runs from the conserved cysteine through the conserved F or W. The order of the fields is CDR3 length, J gene, clone size, V gene, D gene, CDR3 protein, CDR3 DNA. A D gene is named only where the DNA matches it firmly. The size of a clone is reported for some rows only, either as once, few or many, or as a class for expanded clones.

16 TRBJ1-1 once TRBV4-1 . CASSQDGGLGNREAFF TGCGCCAGCAGCCAAGATGGGGGGTTGGGGAACCGTGAAGCTTTCTTT
14 TRBJ2-5 . TRBV5-1 . CASSFSRGRETQYF TGCGCCAGCAGCTTTAGCAGGGGCCGAGAGACCCAGTACTTC
13 TRBJ2-7 . TRBV28 . CASSLRGYYEQYF TGTGCCAGCAGTTTACGGGGGTATTACGAGCAGTACTTC
14 TRBJ1-4 . TRBV6-5 . CASSTGRTNEKLFF TGTGCCAGCAGCACAGGTCGTACTAATGAAAAACTGTTTTTT
15 TRBJ2-1 . TRBV25-1 TRBD2 CASSIPGLVANEQFF TGTGCCAGCAGTATTCCGGGACTAGTAGCCAATGAGCAGTTCTTC
13 TRBJ1-1 . TRBV28 . CASSFYRVTEAFF TGTGCCAGCAGTTTTTACAGGGTCACTGAAGCTTTCTTT
15 TRBJ2-3 . TRBV5-1 . CASSPSGPHTDTQYF TGCGCCAGCAGCCCATCGGGGCCCCACACAGATACGCAGTATTTT
17 TRBJ2-5 . TRBV5-6 . CASSLPERTTLQETQYF TGTGCCAGCAGCTTGCCGGAGAGGACTACCCTACAGGAGACCCAGTACTTC
14 TRBJ1-1 . TRBV6-1 . CASSEGGGRTEAFF TGTGCCAGCAGTGAAGGGGGAGGGCGCACTGAAGCTTTCTTT
15 TRBJ2-1 . TRBV2 TRBD2 CASSQEGGSYNEQFF TGTGCCAGCAGTCAGGAGGGAGGGTCCTACAATGAGCAGTTCTTC
12 TRBJ2-7 . TRBV6-6 . CASSYTGYEQYF TGTGCCAGCAGTTACACAGGCTACGAGCAGTACTTC
15 TRBJ1-1 . TRBV6-1 TRBD1 CASSLGQLMNTEAFF TGTGCCAGCAGCCTGGGACAGCTCATGAACACTGAAGCTTTCTTT
15 TRBJ1-4 . TRBV4-1 . CASSRFSDSNEKLFF TGCGCCAGCAGCCGGTTCTCGGACTCTAATGAAAAACTGTTTTTT
16 TRBJ1-3 . TRBV5-1 TRBD1 CASSWRGQDSGNTIYF TGCGCCAGCAGCTGGAGGGGACAGGACTCTGGAAACACCATATATTTT
15 TRBJ2-3 . TRBV21-1 . CASSTGQGARDTQYF TGTGCCAGCAGCACGGGACAGGGGGCGAGAGATACGCAGTATTTT
14 TRBJ2-7 . TRBV5-6 . CASSLGQPSYEQYF TGTGCCAGCAGCTTGGGACAGCCGTCCTACGAGCAGTACTTC
13 TRBJ1-1 . TRBV7-9 . CASSGGENTEAFF TGTGCCAGCAGCGGGGGTGAGAACACTGAAGCTTTCTTT
11 TRBJ2-2 . TRBV6-1 . CARLPTGELFF TGTGCCAGATTACCGACCGGGGAGCTGTTTTTT
13 TRBJ2-7 once TRBV9 TRBD2 CANLAGGPGEQYF TGTGCCAACCTAGCGGGGGGGCCTGGGGAGCAGTACTTC
16 TRBJ1-2 . TRBV18 . CASSPGGAILNYGYTF TGTGCCAGCTCACCGGGAGGGGCTATTCTAAACTATGGCTACACCTTC
16 TRBJ1-2 . TRBV18 TRBD1 CASSPMDRAPGYGYTF TGTGCCAGCTCACCCATGGACAGGGCCCCGGGGTATGGCTACACCTTC
14 TRBJ2-7 . TRBV5-1 TRBD2 CASSLAEGSYEQYF TGCGCCAGCAGCCTAGCGGAGGGCTCCTACGAGCAGTACTTC
13 TRBJ2-7 . TRBV7-3 . CASSLNQASEQYF TGTGCCAGCAGCTTAAACCAGGCGTCCGAGCAGTACTTC